The 17 T cell receptor beta chains presented below share a single source sample, sequenced in a study of cytomegalovirus exposure and HLA in healthy donors. The data were produced by immunoSEQ multiplex PCR, yet TCRdb's version contains in-frame clones alone and is incomplete. The sample has approximately 130,000 clones, approximately 90% seen once. Sequenced: PBMCs. The source of these receptors is a woman aged 18-29 years in good health and CMV-seronegative.

Only a few counts were recorded for this clone. The chain links TRBV5-1 to TRBJ1-1; TRBD1 is a possible D gene (6 bases). Germline V CDR1 and CDR2: SGHRS, YFSETQ. CDR3 length: 17 amino acids. Trimming shortened V by 0 bases and J by 5 bases, and 20 bases separated the two germline ends. The CDR3 protein is CASSLESWLGGRTEAFF. The CDR3 coding sequence is TGCGCCAGCAGCTTGGAAAGTTGGCTCGGGGGGCGGACTGAAGCTTTCTTT. Full variable domain (missing parts from reference TRBV5-1 and TRBJ1-1): KAGVTQTPRYLIKTRGQQVTLSCSPISGHRSVSWYQQTPGQGLQFLFEYFSETQRNKGNFPGRFSGRQFSNSRSEMNVSTLELGDSALYLCASSLESWLGGRTEAFFGQGTRLTVV.

The chain joins TRBV11-3 to TRBJ1-2; 8 positions agree with TRBD1. Germline V gene data show CDR1 as SGHNT and CDR2 as YENEEA. The length of the CDR3 is 13 residues. V shed 5 bases, J shed 4 bases, and the junction held 3 bases outside the gene matches. Written as DNA, the CDR3 is TGTGCCAGCAGCGAAACAGGGGGCTATGGCTACACCTTC. This gives the protein CASSETGGYGYTF.

The V gene is TRBV6-5, the J gene TRBJ2-1; 7 nucleotides line up with TRBD2. Germline CDR1 is MNHEY and CDR2 is SVGAGI. This CDR3 region has 15 residues. Losses at the gene ends were 3 bases for V and 0 bases for J; bases not matched to a gene: 2. The CDR3 loop is CASSYTGGSYNEQFF. DNA for the CDR3: TGTGCCAGCAGTTATACGGGGGGCTCCTACAATGAGCAGTTCTTC.

The CDR3 spells CASSSLSGGNTGELFF. In DNA form, the CDR3 reads TGCGCCAGCAGCTCCCTCAGCGGAGGGAACACCGGGGAGCTGTTTTTT. V gene TRBV4-1 combines with J gene TRBJ2-2; D is perhaps TRBD2 (5 bases). The ends were cut back, 5 bases at V and 1 base at J, with 14 bases in the middle. Germline lookup yields CDR1 MGHRA and CDR2 YSYEKL. The CDR3 contains 16 residues.

The chain has TRBV20-1 and TRBJ2-3, with a weak D call TRBD2 (6 bases). The V end was cut by 3 bases, the J end by 5 bases, with 6 bases between. CDR3 size: 11 residues. CDR1 and CDR2 from the germline V gene are DFQATT and SNEGSKA (reference sequence). In nucleotides, the CDR3 is TGCAGTGCTAGTAGCGGAGATACGCAGTATTTT. Residues: CSASSGDTQYF.

V is TRBV7-6 and J is TRBJ2-3; tentatively, D is TRBD2 (6 bases). This CDR3 contains 13 residues. In germline, CDR1 is SGHVS, CDR2 FNYEAQ. V dropped 5 bases and J dropped 6 bases, with 12 bases sitting between them. For the CDR3, the DNA is TGTGCCAGCAGCGTCCAGACTAGTGATACGCAGTATTTT. It is translated as CASSVQTSDTQYF.

V gene TRBV19 combines with J gene TRBJ2-7; D not certain. V dropped 4 bases and J dropped 0 bases, with 13 bases sitting between them. The V gene's germline CDR1 is LNHDA and CDR2 SQIVND (reference sequence). The CDR3 has 15 residues. The CDR3 region is CASSTLWAASYEQYF. Here the CDR3 DNA reads TGTGCCAGTAGTACTCTTTGGGCAGCCTCCTACGAGCAGTACTTC.

The V gene is TRBV2, the J gene TRBJ2-7; 10 bases line up with TRBD1. With 2 bases clipped from V and 6 bases from J, the junction kept 7 bases outside the gene matches. Germline CDR1 is SNHLY and CDR2 is FYNNEI. The CDR3 has 15 residues. As DNA, the CDR3 is TGTGCCAGCAGTGAACCGGGACAGGGGTCTGGCGAGCAGTACTTC. It translates to CASSEPGQGSGEQYF.

At least ten counts were recorded for this clone. J is TRBJ2-2 and V is TRBV6-4; 9 nucleotides match TRBD2. Germline trimming cut 4 bases from V and 4 bases from J; bases unmatched to any gene: 4. The germline V gene has CDR1 MRHNA and CDR2 SNTAGT. The CDR3 has 15 residues. The CDR3 coding sequence is TGTGCCAGCAGTGTGTCTAGCGGGACCACCGGGGAGCTGTTTTTT. Its translation is CASSVSSGTTGELFF.

This clone has more than one count but fewer than ten. The chain combines TRBV5-5 with TRBJ2-7; 10 nucleotides align to TRBD1. This CDR3 is built from 15 residues. V was pared by 4 bases and J by 6 bases, with 10 bases of the junction left unmatched. CDR1 is SGHKS, CDR2 YYEKEE, per germline (reference sequence). In nucleotides, the CDR3 is TGTGCCAGCAGCCCGAGACAGGGGGCGGGGGGCGAGCAGTACTTC. Residues: CASSPRQGAGGEQYF.

The chain combines TRBV5-1 with TRBJ1-3; 9 positions match TRBD1. Germline V gene data show CDR1 as SGHRS and CDR2 as YFSETQ. The CDR3 runs to 15 residues. With 4 bases clipped from V and 1 base from J, the junction kept 3 bases outside the gene matches. CDR3 DNA: TGCGCCAGCAGCGCGACAGGGGGATCTGGAAACACCATATATTTT. It is translated as CASSATGGSGNTIYF.

This sequence joins TRBV5-1 and TRBJ2-3, with 12 nucleotides matching TRBD2. Germline V CDR1 and CDR2: SGHRS, YFSETQ. The CDR3 contains 15 residues. Trimming cost V 6 bases and J 2 bases; bases outside gene matches: 4. CDR3 amino acids: CASNLAGGPTDTQYF. CDR3 nucleotide sequence: TGCGCCAGCAACCTAGCGGGGGGGCCCACAGATACGCAGTATTTT.

This clone was observed once. This chain uses TRBV29-1 with TRBJ2-3; a possible D gene is TRBD1 (5 bases). V was cut by 6 bases and J by 5 bases, with 9 bases left in between. Germline CDR1 is SQVTM and CDR2 is ANQGSEA. CDR3 length equals 11 residues. CDR3 loop: CSVRQGDTQYF. Here the CDR3 DNA reads TGCAGCGTGAGGCAGGGAGATACGCAGTATTTT.

Here the CDR3 reads CASSLTGLAGGRETQYF. DNA of the CDR3: TGTGCCAGCAGCTTAACGGGACTAGCGGGGGGCAGGGAGACCCAGTACTTC. The chain combines TRBV7-3 with TRBJ2-5; TRBD2 aligns across 15 bases. CDR1 and CDR2 from the germline V gene are SGHTA and FQGTGA. The ends lost 0 bases at V and 5 bases at J; junction bases unmatched: 4. The CDR3 has 17 amino acids.

The V call is TRBV10-3, the J call TRBJ2-3; perhaps TRBD1 as D (6 bases). V dropped 2 bases and J dropped 3 bases, with 12 bases sitting between them. CDR1 is ENHRY and CDR2 is SYGVKD in the germline V gene. The CDR3 has 15 residues. The DNA for the CDR3 is TGTGCCATCAGTGAGGGGAACAGGGATACAGATACGCAGTATTTT. Translated, it gives CAISEGNRDTDTQYF.

This chain links TRBV7-9 with TRBJ2-2, with 10 bases identical to TRBD1. From germline, CDR1 is SEHNR and CDR2 FQNEAQ (reference sequence). The CDR3 extends over 14 amino acids. Trimming cost V 9 bases and J 5 bases; bases outside gene matches: 6. The CDR3 DNA sequence: TGTGCCAGGGAACCGGGACAGGGGACCGGGGAGCTGTTTTTT. It translates to CAREPGQGTGELFF.

This clone is medium-sized within its sample. The V gene is TRBV6-5, the J gene TRBJ2-7, with D tentatively TRBD1 (6 bases). This CDR3 spans 15 amino acids. Germline values: CDR1 MNHEY, CDR2 SVGAGI. V lost 2 bases and J lost 3, with 14 bases in between. The CDR3 here is CASSYGGGQIYEQYF. Here the CDR3 DNA reads TGTGCCAGCAGTTACGGTGGGGGACAAATCTACGAGCAGTACTTC.